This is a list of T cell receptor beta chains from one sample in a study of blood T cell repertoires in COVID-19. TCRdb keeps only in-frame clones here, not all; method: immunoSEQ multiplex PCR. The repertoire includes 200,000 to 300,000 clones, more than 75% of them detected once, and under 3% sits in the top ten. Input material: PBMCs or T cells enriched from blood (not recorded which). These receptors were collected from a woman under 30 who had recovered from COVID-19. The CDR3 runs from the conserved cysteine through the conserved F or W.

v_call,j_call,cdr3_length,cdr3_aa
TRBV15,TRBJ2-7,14,CATSRDLSPGEQYF
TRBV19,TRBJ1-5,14,CASSIDSGNQPQHF
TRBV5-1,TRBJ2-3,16,CASSTTASGGTDTQYF
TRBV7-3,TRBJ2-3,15,CASSLAGAGTDTQYF
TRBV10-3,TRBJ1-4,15,CAISESLRGNEKLFF
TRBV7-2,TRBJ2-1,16,CASSLAQASGGDEQFF
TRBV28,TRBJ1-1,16,CASTHPSQTMNTEAFF
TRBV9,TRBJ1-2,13,CASSTPGTRGYTF
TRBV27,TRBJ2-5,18,CASKPYLKLAGVTETQYF
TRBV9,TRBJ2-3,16,CASSVGLAGVTDTQYF